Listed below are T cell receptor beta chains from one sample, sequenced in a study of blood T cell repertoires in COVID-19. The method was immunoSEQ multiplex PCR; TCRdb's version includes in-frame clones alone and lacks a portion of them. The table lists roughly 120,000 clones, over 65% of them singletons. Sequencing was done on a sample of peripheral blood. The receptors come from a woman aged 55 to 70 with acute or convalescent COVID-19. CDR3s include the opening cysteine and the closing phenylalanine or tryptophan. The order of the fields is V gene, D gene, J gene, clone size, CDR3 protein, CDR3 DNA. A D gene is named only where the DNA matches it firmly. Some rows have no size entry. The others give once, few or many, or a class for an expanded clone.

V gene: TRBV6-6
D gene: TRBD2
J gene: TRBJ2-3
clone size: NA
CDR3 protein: CASSKGTSSGDTQYF
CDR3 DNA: TGTGCCAGCAGCAAAGGGACTAGCTCAGGAGATACGCAGTATTTT

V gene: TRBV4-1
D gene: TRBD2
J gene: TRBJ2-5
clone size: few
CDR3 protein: CASSPLGLAPETQYF
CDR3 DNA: TGCGCCAGCAGTCCATTAGGACTAGCACCGGAGACCCAGTACTTC

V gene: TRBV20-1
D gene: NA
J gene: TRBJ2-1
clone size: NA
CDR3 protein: CSARADYEQFF
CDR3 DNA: TGCAGTGCTAGAGCAGACTATGAGCAGTTCTTC

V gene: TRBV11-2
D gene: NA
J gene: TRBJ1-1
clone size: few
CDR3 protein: CASSLGLFLSTTEAFF
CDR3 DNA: TGTGCCAGCAGCTTAGGTCTTTTTTTGAGCACCACTGAAGCTTTCTTT

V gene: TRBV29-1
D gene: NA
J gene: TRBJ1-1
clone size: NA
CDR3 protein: CSAAGGDTAFF
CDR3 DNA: TGCAGCGCCGCCGGAGGGGATACGGCTTTCTTT

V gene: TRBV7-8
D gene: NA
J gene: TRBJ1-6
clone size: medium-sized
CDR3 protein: CASSPIGGTNSPLHF
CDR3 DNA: TGTGCCAGCTCCCCCATCGGGGGGACGAATTCACCCCTCCACTTT

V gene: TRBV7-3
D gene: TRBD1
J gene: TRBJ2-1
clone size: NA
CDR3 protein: CASSWTGIEQFF
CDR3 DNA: TGTGCCAGCAGTTGGACAGGGATTGAGCAGTTCTTC

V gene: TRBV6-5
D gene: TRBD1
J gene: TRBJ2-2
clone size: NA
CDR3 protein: CASRGTGGNTGELFF
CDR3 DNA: TGTGCCAGCAGGGGGACAGGGGGGAACACCGGGGAGCTGTTTTTT

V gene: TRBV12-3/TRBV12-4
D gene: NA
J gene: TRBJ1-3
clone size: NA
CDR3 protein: CASSTRSGNTIYF
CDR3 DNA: TGTGCCAGCAGTACACGCTCTGGAAACACCATATATTTT

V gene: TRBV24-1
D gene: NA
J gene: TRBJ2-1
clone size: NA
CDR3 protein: CATSDREANEQFF
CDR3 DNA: TGTGCCACCAGTGATCGTGAGGCCAATGAGCAGTTCTTC

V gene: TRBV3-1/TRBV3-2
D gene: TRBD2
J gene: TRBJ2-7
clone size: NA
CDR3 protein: CASSQSEKREDEQYF
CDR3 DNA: TGTGCCAGCAGCCAATCAGAGAAGCGGGAGGACGAGCAGTACTTC

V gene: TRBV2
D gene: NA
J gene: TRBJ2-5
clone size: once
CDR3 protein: CASSEDLSGTQYF
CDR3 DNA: TGTGCCAGCAGTGAAGATCTATCCGGGACCCAGTACTTC

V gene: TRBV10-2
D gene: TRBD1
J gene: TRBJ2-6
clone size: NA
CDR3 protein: CASGGQGSGANVLTF
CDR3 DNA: TGCGCCAGCGGGGGACAGGGGTCTGGGGCCAACGTCCTGACTTTC

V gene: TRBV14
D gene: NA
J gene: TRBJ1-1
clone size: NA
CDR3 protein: CASSQVSGSGAFF
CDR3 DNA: TGTGCCAGCAGCCAAGTTTCCGGGAGTGGCGCTTTCTTT

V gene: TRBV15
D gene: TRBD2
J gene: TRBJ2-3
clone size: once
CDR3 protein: CATSGRPGGGTDTQYF
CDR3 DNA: TGTGCCACCAGCGGGAGACCGGGAGGAGGTACAGATACGCAGTATTTT

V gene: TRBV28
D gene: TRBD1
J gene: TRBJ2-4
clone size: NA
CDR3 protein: CASKTGAKNIQYF
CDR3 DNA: TGTGCCAGCAAAACAGGGGCGAAAAACATTCAGTACTTC